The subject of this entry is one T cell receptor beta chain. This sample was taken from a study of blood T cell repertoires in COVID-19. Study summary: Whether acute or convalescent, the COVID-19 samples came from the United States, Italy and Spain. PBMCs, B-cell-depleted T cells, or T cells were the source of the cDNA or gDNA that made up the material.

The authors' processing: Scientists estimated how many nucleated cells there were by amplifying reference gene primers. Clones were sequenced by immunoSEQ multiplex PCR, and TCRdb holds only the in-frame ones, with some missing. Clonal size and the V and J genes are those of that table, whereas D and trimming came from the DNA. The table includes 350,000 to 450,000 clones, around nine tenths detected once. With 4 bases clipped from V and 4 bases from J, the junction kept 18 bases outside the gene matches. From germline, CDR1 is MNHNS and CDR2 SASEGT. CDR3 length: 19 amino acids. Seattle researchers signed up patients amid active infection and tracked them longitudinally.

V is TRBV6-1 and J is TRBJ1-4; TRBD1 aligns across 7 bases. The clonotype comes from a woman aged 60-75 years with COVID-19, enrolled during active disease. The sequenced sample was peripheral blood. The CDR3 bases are TGTGCCAGCAGTGTTCTTCGACAGGGTGAACGATATTTTAATGAAAAACTGTTTTTT. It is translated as CASSVLRQGERYFNEKLFF.